The next 10 T cell receptor beta chains were all read from a single sample in a study of T cell repertoires in ileal Crohn's disease. Clones were read by immunoSEQ multiplex PCR, and TCRdb kept only the in-frame ones, dropping some. The sample has about 5,400 clones, 82% seen once; the top ten hold 20% to 25%. Time point given: inflamed ileum from the surgical specimen. Sequencing was performed on ileal tissue. Source of these receptors: an adult with Crohn's disease.

This clone was seen a few times. The V gene is TRBV5-6, the J gene TRBJ2-7, with TRBD1 matching 7 bases. Trimming at V came to 4 bases and at J to 5 bases, leaving 12 bases not matched to a gene. CDR1 SGHDT and CDR2 YYEEEE come from the germline V gene. This CDR3 is built from 15 residues. In DNA, the CDR3 is TGTGCCAGCAGCACCGTGGAGAGGGGGCGGCACGAGCAGTACTTC. This sequence encodes CASSTVERGRHEQYF. Based on the CDR3 plus reference TRBV5-6 and TRBJ2-7, the full variable domain is DAGVTQSPTHLIKTRGQQVTLRCSPKSGHDTVSWYQQALGQGPQFIFQYYEEEERQRGNFPDRFSGHQFPNYSSELNVNALLLGDSALYLCASSTVERGRHEQYFGPGTRLTVT.

The genes are TRBV9 and TRBJ2-3; TRBD1 is a possible D gene (6 bases). Trimming pared 3 bases from V and 2 bases from J, leaving 19 bases between. The germline V gene encodes CDR1 SGDLS and CDR2 YYNGEE. CDR3 length: 17 amino acids. CDR3 sequence (DNA): TGTGCCAGCAGCGACCCTCCAGGACAGTCACACACAGATACGCAGTATTTT. It yields the protein CASSDPPGQSHTDTQYF. The whole variable domain, remainder taken from reference TRBV9 and TRBJ2-3, is DSGVTQTPKHLITATGQRVTLRCSPRSGDLSVYWYQQSLDQGLQFLIQYYNGEERAKGNILERFSAQQFPDLHSELNLSSLELGDSALYFCASSDPPGQSHTDTQYFGPGTRLTVL.

The chain couples TRBV19 to TRBJ1-2; TRBD1 matches 9 bases. V trimming: 3 bases; J trimming: 4 bases; junction bases outside the gene matches: 0. Germline V lookup: CDR1 LNHDA, CDR2 SQIVND (reference sequence). The CDR3 extends over 13 amino acids. CDR3 amino acids: CASSMTGGYGYTF. The CDR3, as DNA: TGTGCCAGTAGTATGACAGGGGGCTATGGCTACACCTTC.

The rearrangement joins TRBV11-2 to TRBJ2-1, with no clear D. In germline, CDR1 is SGHAT, CDR2 FQNNGV. V was pared by 9 bases and J by 0 bases, with 9 bases between. The CDR3 runs to 13 residues. This CDR3 is CASDRHSYNEQFF. The CDR3 coding sequence is TGTGCCAGTGACCGACACTCCTACAATGAGCAGTTCTTC.

The chain has TRBV6-1 and TRBJ1-1; the D gene is possibly TRBD1 (5 bases). Deletions cut 7 bases from V and 5 bases from J, with 17 bases between. Germline V gene sequence: CDR1 MNHNS, CDR2 SASEGT. The CDR3 runs to 14 residues. The CDR3 here is CASTFRASGTEAFF. Written as DNA, the CDR3 is TGTGCCAGCACCTTCAGGGCTAGTGGAACTGAAGCTTTCTTT.

The V gene is TRBV18, the J gene TRBJ2-5, with 7 bases matching TRBD1. Germline trimming cut 5 bases from V and 1 base from J; bases unmatched to any gene: 4. The germline V gene encodes CDR1 KGHSH and CDR2 LQKENI. The CDR3 is made up of 14 amino acids. CDR3 nucleotides: TGTGCCAGCTCATCCGGGACAGCCCAAGAGACCCAGTACTTC. This gives the protein CASSSGTAQETQYF.

The chain uses TRBV5-4 and TRBJ2-3; TRBD2 matches 9 bases. This CDR3 region has 16 residues. Germline CDR1 reads SGHNT; CDR2 reads YYREEE (reference sequence). With V trimmed by 3 bases and J by 2 bases, 7 bases remained unmatched. The CDR3 protein is CASSSGTSPSTDTQYF. The CDR3 DNA is TGTGCCAGCAGCTCCGGGACTAGCCCCTCCACAGATACGCAGTATTTT.

J is TRBJ1-1 and V is TRBV4-2; the D is unclear. There are 15 residues in the CDR3. Trimming shortened V by 4 bases and J by 4 bases, and 16 bases separated the two germline ends. Per germline, CDR1 LGHNA and CDR2 YNFKEQ. CDR3 loop: CASSPVGFGGTEAFF. The CDR3 DNA reads TGTGCCAGCAGCCCGGTGGGTTTTGGAGGCACTGAAGCTTTCTTT.

This clone was seen once. The rearrangement uses TRBV4-2 and TRBJ2-3; TRBD2 agrees at 16 bases. The trim removed 3 bases at V and 6 bases at J, leaving 9 bases unmatched. Germline CDR1 is LGHNA and CDR2 is YNFKEQ. The CDR3 runs to 18 residues. Written as DNA, the CDR3 is TGTGCCAGCAGCCACGGGACTAGCGGGGGGGCCTATCGGGATACGCAGTATTTT. Translation gives CASSHGTSGGAYRDTQYF.

This chain joins TRBV5-1 and TRBJ2-3, with 12 bases that match TRBD2. The CDR3 totals 22 residues. Per the germline V gene, CDR1 is SGHRS and CDR2 is YFSETQ. The junction had 22 bases not matched to a gene; V was cut back by 3 bases and J by 2 bases. The CDR3 loop reads CASSSFSRVVTSGRSPTDTQYF. CDR3 sequence (DNA): TGCGCCAGCAGCTCCTTTTCGAGGGTGGTGACTAGCGGGAGAAGTCCCACAGATACGCAGTATTTT.